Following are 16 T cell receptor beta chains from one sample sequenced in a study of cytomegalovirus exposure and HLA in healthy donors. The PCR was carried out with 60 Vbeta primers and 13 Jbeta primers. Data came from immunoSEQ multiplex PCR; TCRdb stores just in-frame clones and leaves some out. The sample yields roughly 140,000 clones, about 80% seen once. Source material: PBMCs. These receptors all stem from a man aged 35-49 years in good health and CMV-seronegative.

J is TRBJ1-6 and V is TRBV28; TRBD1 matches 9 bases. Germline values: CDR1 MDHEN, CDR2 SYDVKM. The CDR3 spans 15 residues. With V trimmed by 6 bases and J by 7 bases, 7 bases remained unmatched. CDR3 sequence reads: CASRKTGGANSPLHF. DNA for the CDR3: TGTGCCAGCAGAAAAACAGGGGGCGCGAATTCACCCCTCCACTTT.

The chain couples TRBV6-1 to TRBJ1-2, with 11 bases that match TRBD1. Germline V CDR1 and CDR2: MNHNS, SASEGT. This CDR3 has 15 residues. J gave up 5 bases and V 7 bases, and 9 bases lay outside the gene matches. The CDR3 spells CASNLGQGAMYGYTF. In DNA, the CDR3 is TGTGCCAGCAACCTAGGACAGGGGGCTATGTATGGCTACACCTTC.

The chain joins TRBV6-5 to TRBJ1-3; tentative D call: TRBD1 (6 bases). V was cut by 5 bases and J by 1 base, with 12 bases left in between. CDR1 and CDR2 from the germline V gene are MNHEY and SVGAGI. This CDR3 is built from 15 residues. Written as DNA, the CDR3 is TGTGCCAGCAGTCCTCCCACAGGGTCTGGAAACACCATATATTTT. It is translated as CASSPPTGSGNTIYF.

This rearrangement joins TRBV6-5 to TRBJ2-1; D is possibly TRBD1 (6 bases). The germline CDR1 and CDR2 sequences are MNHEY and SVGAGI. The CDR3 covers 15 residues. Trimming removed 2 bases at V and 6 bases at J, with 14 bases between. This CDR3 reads CASSYTRTALNEQFF. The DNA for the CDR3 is TGTGCCAGCAGTTACACTCGGACAGCCCTCAATGAGCAGTTCTTC.

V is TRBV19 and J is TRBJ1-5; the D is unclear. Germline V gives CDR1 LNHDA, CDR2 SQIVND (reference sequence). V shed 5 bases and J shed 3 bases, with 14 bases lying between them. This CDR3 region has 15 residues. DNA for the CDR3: TGTGCCAGTAGTCAGAGGACGAGGGCCAATCAGCCCCAGCATTTT. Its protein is CASSQRTRANQPQHF.

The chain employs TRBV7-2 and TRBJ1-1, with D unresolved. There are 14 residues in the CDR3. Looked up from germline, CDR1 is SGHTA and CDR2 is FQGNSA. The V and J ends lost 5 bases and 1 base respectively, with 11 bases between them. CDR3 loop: CASSRTSRNTEAFF. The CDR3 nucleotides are TGTGCCAGCAGCCGAACTTCGAGGAACACTGAAGCTTTCTTT.

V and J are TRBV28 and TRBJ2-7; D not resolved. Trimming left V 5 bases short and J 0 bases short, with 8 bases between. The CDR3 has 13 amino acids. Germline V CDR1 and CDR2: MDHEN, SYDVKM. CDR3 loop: CASSAGFSYEQYF. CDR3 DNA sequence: TGTGCCAGCAGTGCCGGGTTCTCCTACGAGCAGTACTTC.

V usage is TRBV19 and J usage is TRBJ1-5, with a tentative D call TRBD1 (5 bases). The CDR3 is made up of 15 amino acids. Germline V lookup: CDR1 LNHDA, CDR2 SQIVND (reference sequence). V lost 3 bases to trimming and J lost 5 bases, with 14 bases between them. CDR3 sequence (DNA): TGTGCCAGTAGTATTTTTGGGCAGGGCCATCAGCCCCAGCATTTT. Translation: CASSIFGQGHQPQHF.

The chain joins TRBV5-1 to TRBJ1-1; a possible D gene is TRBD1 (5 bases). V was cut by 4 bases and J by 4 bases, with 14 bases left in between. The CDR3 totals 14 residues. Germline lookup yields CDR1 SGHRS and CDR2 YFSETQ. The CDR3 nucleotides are TGCGCCAGCAGCGCAGCAGGGAGGGGCACTGAAGCTTTCTTT. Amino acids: CASSAAGRGTEAFF.

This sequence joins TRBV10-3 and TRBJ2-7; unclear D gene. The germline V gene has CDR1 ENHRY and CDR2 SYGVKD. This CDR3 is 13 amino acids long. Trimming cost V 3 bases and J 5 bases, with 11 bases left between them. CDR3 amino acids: CAISETTPHEQYF. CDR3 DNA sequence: TGTGCCATCAGTGAAACCACACCGCACGAGCAGTACTTC.

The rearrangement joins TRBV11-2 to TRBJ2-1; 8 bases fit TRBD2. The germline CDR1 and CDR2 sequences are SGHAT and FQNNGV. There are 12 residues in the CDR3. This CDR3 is CYVLAAYNEQFF. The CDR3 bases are TGTTATGTACTAGCGGCCTACAATGAGCAGTTCTTC.

The CDR3 sequence is CASSVGVRGGTGELFF. The CDR3, as DNA: TGTGCCAGCAGCGTAGGGGTGCGGGGGGGCACCGGGGAGCTGTTTTTT. The chain is built from TRBV9 and TRBJ2-2; 9 bases are a match to TRBD2. This CDR3 comprises 16 residues. Losses at the gene ends were 0 bases for V and 4 bases for J; bases not matched to a gene: 4. Germline CDR1 SGDLS, CDR2 YYNGEE.

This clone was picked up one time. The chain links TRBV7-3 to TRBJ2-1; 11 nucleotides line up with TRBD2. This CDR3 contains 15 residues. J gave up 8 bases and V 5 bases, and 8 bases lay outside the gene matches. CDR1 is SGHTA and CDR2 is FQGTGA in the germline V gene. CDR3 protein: CASSHSGGALDEQFF. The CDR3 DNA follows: TGTGCCAGCAGCCATAGCGGGGGGGCTCTCGATGAGCAGTTCTTC.

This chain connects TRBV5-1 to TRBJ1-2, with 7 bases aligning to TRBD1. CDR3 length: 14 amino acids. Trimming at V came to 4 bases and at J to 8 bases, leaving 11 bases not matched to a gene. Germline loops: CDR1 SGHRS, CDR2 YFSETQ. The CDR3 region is CASSPQGGLPGYTF. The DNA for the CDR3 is TGCGCCAGCAGCCCGCAAGGGGGCTTGCCGGGCTACACCTTC.

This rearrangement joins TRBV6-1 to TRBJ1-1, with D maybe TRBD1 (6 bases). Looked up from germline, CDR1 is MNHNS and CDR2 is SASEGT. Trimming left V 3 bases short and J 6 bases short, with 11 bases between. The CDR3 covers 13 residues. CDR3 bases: TGTGCCAGCAGTGACAGGGGATTCGCTGAAGCTTTCTTT. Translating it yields CASSDRGFAEAFF.

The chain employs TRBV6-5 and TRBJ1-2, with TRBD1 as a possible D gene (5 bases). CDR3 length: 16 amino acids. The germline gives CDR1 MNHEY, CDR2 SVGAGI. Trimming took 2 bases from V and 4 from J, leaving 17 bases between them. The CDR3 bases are TGTGCCAGCAGTTACGGGAACAGGCTGCTGACCTATGGCTACACCTTC. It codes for CASSYGNRLLTYGYTF.